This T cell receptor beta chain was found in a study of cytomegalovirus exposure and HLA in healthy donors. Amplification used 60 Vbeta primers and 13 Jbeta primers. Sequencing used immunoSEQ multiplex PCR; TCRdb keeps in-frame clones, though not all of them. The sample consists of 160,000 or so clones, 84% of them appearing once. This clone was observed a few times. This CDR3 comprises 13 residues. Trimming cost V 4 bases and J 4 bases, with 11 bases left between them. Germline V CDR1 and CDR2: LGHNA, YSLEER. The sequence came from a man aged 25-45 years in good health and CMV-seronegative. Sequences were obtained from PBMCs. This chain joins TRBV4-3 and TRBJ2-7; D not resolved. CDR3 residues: CASSLHLSYEQYF. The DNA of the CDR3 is TGCGCCAGCAGCCTACATCTTTCGTACGAGCAGTACTTC.